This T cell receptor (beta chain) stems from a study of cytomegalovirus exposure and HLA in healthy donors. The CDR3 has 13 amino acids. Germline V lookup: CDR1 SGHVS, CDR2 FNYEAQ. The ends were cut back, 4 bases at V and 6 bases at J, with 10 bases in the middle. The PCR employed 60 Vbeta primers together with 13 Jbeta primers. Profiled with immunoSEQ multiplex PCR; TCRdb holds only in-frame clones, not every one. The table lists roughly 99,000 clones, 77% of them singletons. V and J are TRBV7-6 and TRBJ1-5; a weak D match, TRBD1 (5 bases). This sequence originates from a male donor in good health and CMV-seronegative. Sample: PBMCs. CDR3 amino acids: CASSSGGGQPQHF. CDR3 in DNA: TGTGCCAGCAGCTCCGGCGGGGGTCAGCCCCAGCATTTT. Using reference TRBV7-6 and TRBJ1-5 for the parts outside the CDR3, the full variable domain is GAGVSQSPRYKVTKRGQDVALRCDPISGHVSLYWYRQALGQGPEFLTYFNYEAQQDKSGLPNDRFSAERPEGSISTLTIQRTEQRDSAMYRCASSSGGGQPQHFGDGTRLSIL.